This TCR beta chain was captured by sequencing in a study of beta chain features in type 1 diabetes. J was trimmed by 0 bases and V by 6 bases; bases with no gene match: 4. The CDR3 extends over 14 amino acids. The V gene's germline CDR1 is MNHNY and CDR2 SVGAGI (reference sequence). Broader study findings: A moderate, significant TCRB CDR3 shortening appeared in type 1 diabetes across four CD4+ subsets.

This clone was observed a few times. Antigen specificity is unknown. Expressed TCRB transcripts were sequenced because the isolated RNA had all been reverse transcribed beforehand. Clones were read by immunoSEQ multiplex PCR, and TCRdb kept only the in-frame ones, dropping some. Counted here are 300,000 to 450,000 clones, over 8.5% occurring once; the ten biggest clones make up roughly 0.54%. The V and J genes are TRBV6-6 and TRBJ2-5; TRBD1 agrees at 7 bases. Sequencing was carried out using central memory CD4+ T cells from blood. The receptor was derived from a man aged 25 to 40 with type 1 diabetes. The CDR3 DNA follows: TGTGCCAGCAGCGACAGGGTGTACCAAGAGACCCAGTACTTC. Translation: CASSDRVYQETQYF.